This T cell receptor (beta chain) was sequenced for a study of identical twins. TCRdb itself ran the 5' RACE reads through MiXCR, one entry per CDR3 protein. The sample consists of some 1,600,000 distinct CDR3 sequences, roughly 35% of them appearing once. CDR1 is GTSNPN and CDR2 is SVGIG in the germline V gene (reference sequence). This CDR3 has 17 amino acids. V shed 2 bases, J shed 0 bases, and the junction held 10 bases outside the gene matches. Sequencing used cord blood. The rearrangement uses TRBV30 and TRBJ2-4, with 7 positions matching TRBD2. The sequence was collected from a newborn girl in good health. The CDR3 coding sequence is TGTGCCTGGAGTCAAAGGGGACTACTCCTAGCCAAAAACATTCAGTACTTC. Encoded protein: CAWSQRGLLLAKNIQYF.